The present entry profiles one TCR beta chain with its context. Its antigen is undetermined. These data belong to a study of T cell repertoires in cytomegalovirus infection. As for the study in general: CMV epitopes in the study were HLA-C-restricted (recently identified) and HLA-B-restricted (well studied). In public TCR beta signatures, there were indications of both CMV infection and matching HLA type. Findings of the study overall: Within the response measured ex vivo, HLA-C-restricted CMV-specific TCR beta clonotypes were dominant. Cumulative public TCR beta family frequency identified CMV carriers with the relevant HLA.

CDR3 size: 14 residues. Germline V gene sequence: CDR1 SGHRS, CDR2 YFSETQ. V lost 0 bases to trimming and J lost 8 bases, with 12 bases between them. TCRdb re-called the reads through MiXCR, storing one row per CDR3 protein. The sample lists 230,000 or so distinct CDR3 sequences; around 40% were seen once. Sample: CD8+ T cells from cultured PBMCs, taken from culture after CMV antigen stimulation. The chain is built from TRBV5-1 and TRBJ2-4; D uncertain. The receptor comes from a human donor in good health (CMV status not recorded). Some clones in this sample may be carry-over from other donors' samples. The CDR3 bases are TGCGCCAGCAGCTTGGCCGGTGTTTTGGACATTCAGTACTTC. This encodes CASSLAGVLDIQYF.